This note documents a single T cell receptor (beta chain) sequence. Its matching antigen is unknown. The data are from a study of cytomegalovirus exposure and HLA in healthy donors. Study at large: Around 85 million unique TCRs from HLA-typed donors were held in an early data release.

The PCR employed 60 Vbeta primers together with 13 Jbeta primers. Study processing details: In a later analysis, about 9.9 million of 65 million to 90 million unique beta chains occurred in at least two donors. Using immunoSEQ multiplex PCR, the repertoire was profiled, and TCRdb retains in-frame clones only, with some absent. V, J and clone size were drawn from that table, and D and trimming were deduced from the DNA. The table shows 180,000 or so clones, with more than 80% occurring only once. Study-level points and caveats: As a later analysis showed, a missense DCLRE1C variant was linked to trimming of TCR beta V- and J-genes. Later, an analysis showed that TCR beta chains associated with HLA were more clonally expanded than others that were equally common.

The clonotype was recovered from a woman aged 18-30 years in good health and CMV-seronegative. The material sequenced was PBMCs.

CDR3 coding DNA: TGTGCCTGGAGTGTACTGATCAATCAGCCCCAGCATTTT. Its translation: CAWSVLINQPQHF. This chain links TRBV30 with TRBJ1-5; no clear D. The CDR3 has 13 residues. Germline lookup yields CDR1 GTSNPN and CDR2 SVGIG (reference sequence). The V gene lost 0 bases and the J gene lost 3 bases, with 6 bases spanning the gap.